The sequence of this TCR beta chain was determined in a study of blood T cell repertoires in COVID-19. Study at large: Spain, Italy and the United States supplied samples that represented acute and convalescent COVID-19. T cells, B-cell-depleted T cells, or PBMCs supplied cDNA or gDNA.

Study processing details: The authors estimated nucleated cell counts from reference gene primer amplification. Data came from immunoSEQ multiplex PCR; TCRdb stores just in-frame clones and leaves some out. The DNA gave D and trimming, while V, J and clone size come from that table. This repertoire shows some 83,000 clones, around nine tenths found once; its top ten account for approximately 2.4%. This TCR was recovered from a man aged 45-65 years with acute or convalescent COVID-19. Sequencing was performed on peripheral blood.

The CDR3 sequence: CASSVAGGAETQYF. The CDR3 DNA sequence: TGCGCCAGCAGCGTAGCGGGAGGGGCAGAGACCCAGTACTTC. The chain has TRBV5-1 and TRBJ2-5, with 11 bases identical to TRBD2. Germline trimming cut 4 bases from V and 4 bases from J; bases unmatched to any gene: 3. The CDR3 runs to 14 residues. Per germline, CDR1 SGHRS and CDR2 YFSETQ.